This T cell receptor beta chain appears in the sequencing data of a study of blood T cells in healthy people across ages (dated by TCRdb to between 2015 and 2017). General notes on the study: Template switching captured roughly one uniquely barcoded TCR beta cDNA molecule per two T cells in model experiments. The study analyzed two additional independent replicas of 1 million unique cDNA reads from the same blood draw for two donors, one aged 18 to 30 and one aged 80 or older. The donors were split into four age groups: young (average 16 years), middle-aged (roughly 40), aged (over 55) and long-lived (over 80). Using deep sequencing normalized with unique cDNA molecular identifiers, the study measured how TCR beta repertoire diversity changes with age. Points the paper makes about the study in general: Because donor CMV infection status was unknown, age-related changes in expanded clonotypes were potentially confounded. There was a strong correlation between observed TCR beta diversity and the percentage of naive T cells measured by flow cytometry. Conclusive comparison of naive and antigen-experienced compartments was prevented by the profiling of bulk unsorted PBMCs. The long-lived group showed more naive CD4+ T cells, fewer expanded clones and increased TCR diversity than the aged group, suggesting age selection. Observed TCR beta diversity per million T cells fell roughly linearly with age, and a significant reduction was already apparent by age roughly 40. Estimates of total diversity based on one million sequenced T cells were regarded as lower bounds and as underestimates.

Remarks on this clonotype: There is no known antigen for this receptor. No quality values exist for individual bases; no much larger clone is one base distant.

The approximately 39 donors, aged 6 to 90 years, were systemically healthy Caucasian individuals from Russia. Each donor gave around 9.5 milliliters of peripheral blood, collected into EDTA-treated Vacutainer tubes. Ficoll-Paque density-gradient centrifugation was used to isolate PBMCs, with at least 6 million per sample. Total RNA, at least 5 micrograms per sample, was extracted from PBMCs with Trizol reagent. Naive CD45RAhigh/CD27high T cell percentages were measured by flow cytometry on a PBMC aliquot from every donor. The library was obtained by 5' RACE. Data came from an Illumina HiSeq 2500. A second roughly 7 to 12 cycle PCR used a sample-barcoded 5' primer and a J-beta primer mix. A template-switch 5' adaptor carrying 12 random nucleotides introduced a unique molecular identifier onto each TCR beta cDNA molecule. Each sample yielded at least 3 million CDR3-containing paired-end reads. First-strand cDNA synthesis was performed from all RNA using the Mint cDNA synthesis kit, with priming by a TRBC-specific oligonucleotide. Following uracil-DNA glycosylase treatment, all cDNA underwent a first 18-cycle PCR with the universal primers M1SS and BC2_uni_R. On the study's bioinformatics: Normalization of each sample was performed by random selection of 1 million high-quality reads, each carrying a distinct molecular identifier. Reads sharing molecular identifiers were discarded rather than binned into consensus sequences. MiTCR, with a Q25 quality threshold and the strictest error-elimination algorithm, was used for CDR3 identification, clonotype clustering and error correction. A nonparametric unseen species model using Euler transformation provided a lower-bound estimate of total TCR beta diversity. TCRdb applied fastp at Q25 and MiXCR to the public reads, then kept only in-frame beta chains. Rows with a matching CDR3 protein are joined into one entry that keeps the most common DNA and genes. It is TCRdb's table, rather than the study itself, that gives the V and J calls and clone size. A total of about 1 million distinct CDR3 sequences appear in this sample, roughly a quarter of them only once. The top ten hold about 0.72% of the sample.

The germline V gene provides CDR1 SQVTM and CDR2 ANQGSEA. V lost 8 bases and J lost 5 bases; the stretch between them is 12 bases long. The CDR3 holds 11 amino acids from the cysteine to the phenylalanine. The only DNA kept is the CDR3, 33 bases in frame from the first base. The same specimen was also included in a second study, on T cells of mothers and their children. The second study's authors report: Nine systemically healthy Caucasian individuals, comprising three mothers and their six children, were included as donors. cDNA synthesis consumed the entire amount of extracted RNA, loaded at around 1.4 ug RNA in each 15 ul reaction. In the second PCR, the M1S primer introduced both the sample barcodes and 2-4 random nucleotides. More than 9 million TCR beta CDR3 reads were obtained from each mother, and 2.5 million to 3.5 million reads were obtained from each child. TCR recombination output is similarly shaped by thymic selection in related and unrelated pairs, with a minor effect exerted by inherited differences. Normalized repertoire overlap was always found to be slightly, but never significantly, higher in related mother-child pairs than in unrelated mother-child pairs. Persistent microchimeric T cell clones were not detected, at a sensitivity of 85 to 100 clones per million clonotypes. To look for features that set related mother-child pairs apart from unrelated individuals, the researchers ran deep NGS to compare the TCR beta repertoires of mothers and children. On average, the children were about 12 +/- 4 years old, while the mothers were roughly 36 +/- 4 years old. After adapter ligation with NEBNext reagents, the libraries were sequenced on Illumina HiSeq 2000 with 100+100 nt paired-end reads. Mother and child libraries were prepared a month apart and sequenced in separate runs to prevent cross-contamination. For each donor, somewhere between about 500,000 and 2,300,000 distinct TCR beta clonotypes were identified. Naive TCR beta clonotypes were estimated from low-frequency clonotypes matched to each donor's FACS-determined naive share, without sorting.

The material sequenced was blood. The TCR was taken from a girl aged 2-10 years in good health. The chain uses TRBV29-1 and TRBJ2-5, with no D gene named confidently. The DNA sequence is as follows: TGCAGCTTCGGTACCGCTGAGACCCAGTACTTC. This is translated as CSFGTAETQYF.